These 8 T cell receptor beta chains came from one sample sequenced in a study of cytomegalovirus exposure and HLA in healthy donors. PCR was performed using 60 Vbeta and 13 Jbeta primers. This table comes from immunoSEQ multiplex PCR, and its TCRdb copy is limited to in-frame clones, with some not included. The sample has roughly 120,000 clones, 74% seen once. Sequenced sample: PBMCs. All receptors come from a woman in her 50s in good health and CMV-seropositive.

This clone was observed a few times. The chain recombines TRBV5-1 with TRBJ1-2; D perhaps matches TRBD1 (5 bases). Germline V gene lookup returns CDR1 SGHRS and CDR2 YFSETQ. The length of the CDR3 is 15 residues. Deletions cut 5 bases from V and 8 bases from J, with 22 bases between. CDR3: CASRVGGFLSHGYTF. As DNA, the CDR3 is TGCGCCAGCAGGGTCGGGGGGTTCTTATCACACGGCTACACCTTC.

J is TRBJ1-5 and V is TRBV28, with TRBD1 as a possible D gene (5 bases). The length of the CDR3 is 15 residues. Germline-derived CDR1 and CDR2 are MDHEN and SYDVKM. V shed 2 bases and J shed 1 base, with 9 bases lying between them. CDR3 in DNA: TGTGCCAGCAGTTTACAGGGTAAGAGCAATCAGCCCCAGCATTTT. It encodes CASSLQGKSNQPQHF. The whole variable domain, remainder taken from reference TRBV28 and TRBJ1-5, is DVKVTQSSRYLVKRTGEKVFLECVQDMDHENMFWYRQDPGLGLRLIYFSYDVKMKEKGDIPEGYSVSREKKERFSLILESASTNQTSMYLCASSLQGKSNQPQHFGDGTRLSIL.

This clone was observed a single time. The gene calls are TRBV7-9 and TRBJ2-3; possibly TRBD2 for D (6 bases). The V end lost 7 bases, the J end lost 0 bases, and 14 bases lay between the germline ends. The CDR3 is 15 amino acids. Germline-derived CDR1 and CDR2 are SEHNR and FQNEAQ (reference sequence). The CDR3 DNA follows: TGTGCCAGCATGACTTCGGGACTGAGCACAGATACGCAGTATTTT. Its protein is CASMTSGLSTDTQYF.

The V call is TRBV7-9, the J call TRBJ1-6; no clear D. CDR1 SEHNR and CDR2 FQNEAQ come from the germline V gene (reference sequence). This CDR3 is 17 amino acids long. Trimming removed 5 bases at V and 0 bases at J, with 14 bases between. Here the CDR3 reads CASSPLTLSSYNSPLHF. CDR3 nucleotides: TGTGCCAGCAGCCCCTTGACACTGAGCTCCTATAATTCACCCCTCCACTTT.

V is TRBV19 and J is TRBJ2-7, with 7 nucleotides matching TRBD1. The CDR3 totals 14 residues. Germline CDR1 is LNHDA and CDR2 is SQIVND (reference sequence). After removal of 4 bases from V and 5 bases from J, the junction contained 8 bases not matched to a gene. Here the CDR3 reads CASSNPGTANEQYF. The CDR3 coding sequence is TGTGCCAGTAGTAACCCCGGGACAGCCAACGAGCAGTACTTC.

The rearrangement joins TRBV2 to TRBJ1-2; D is undetermined. This CDR3 has 16 amino acids. V lost 0 bases, J lost 1 base, and 12 bases lay in between. From germline, CDR1 is SNHLY and CDR2 FYNNEI. Here the CDR3 reads CASSEAPGYLNYGYTF. DNA of the CDR3: TGTGCCAGCAGTGAAGCCCCAGGATATCTTAACTATGGCTACACCTTC.

The V and J genes are TRBV6-6 and TRBJ1-1; D remains ambiguous. This CDR3 is 13 amino acids long. Germline values: CDR1 MNHNY, CDR2 SVGAGI (reference sequence). V dropped 6 bases and J dropped 0 bases, with 8 bases sitting between them. The CDR3 region has the DNA TGTGCCAGCAGGGAGTCCTTGAACACTGAAGCTTTCTTT. Its protein product is CASRESLNTEAFF.

This chain connects TRBV6-6 to TRBJ2-1, with D maybe TRBD1 (5 bases). The CDR3 is 12 residues long. Looked up from germline, CDR1 is MNHNY and CDR2 is SVGAGI (reference sequence). The ends were cut back, 4 bases at V and 8 bases at J, with 9 bases in the middle. The CDR3 DNA reads TGTGCCAGCAGTTTAGTAGGGGATGAGCAGTTCTTC. It yields the protein CASSLVGDEQFF.